A selection of T cell receptor beta chains follows, all from one sample in a study of T cells in narcolepsy. The data were produced by immunoSEQ multiplex PCR, yet TCRdb's version contains in-frame clones alone and is incomplete. The data hold tens of thousands of clones, with around 83% observed a single time. What was sequenced was memory (CD45RA-) CD4+ T cells from blood. All receptors come from a human donor in good health. Each CDR3 is given with its conserved first and last residue. The order of the fields is clone size, J gene, D gene, V gene, CDR3 DNA, CDR3 protein. D genes are given only for firm matches. Rows give clone size only sometimes, using once, few, many, or a class for an expanded clone.

- | TRBJ1-1 | TRBD1 | TRBV7-8 | TGTGCCAGCAGCTCACAGGGGGGCGACACTGAAGCTTTCTTT | CASSSQGGDTEAFF
once | TRBJ1-2 | - | TRBV19 | TGTGCCAGTAGTATGGACCCAACTTCCTATGGCTACACCTTC | CASSMDPTSYGYTF
- | TRBJ1-3 | - | TRBV5-6 | TGTGCCAGCAGCGCGGGGGTGAACACCATATATTTT | CASSAGVNTIYF
- | TRBJ1-3 | - | TRBV6-5 | TGTGCCAGCAGTACAGGACAGACGGGAAACACCATATATTTT | CASSTGQTGNTIYF
- | TRBJ2-1 | - | TRBV10-1 | TGCGCCAGCAGTGAGTCGAAGGGGTTTTCCTACAATGAGCAGTTCTTC | CASSESKGFSYNEQFF
- | TRBJ2-7 | - | TRBV27 | TGTGCCAGCAGTTTAGGCTTTAAAGGGACAGAGCAGTACTTC | CASSLGFKGTEQYF
few | TRBJ2-1 | - | TRBV20-1 | TGCAGTGCTCCGCAACTAGAAAGGCAGTTCTTC | CSAPQLERQFF
- | TRBJ1-2 | - | TRBV7-2 | TGTGCCAGCAGCCCACCAGGCAGTCATACCCCTTATGGCTACACCTTC | CASSPPGSHTPYGYTF
- | TRBJ2-7 | - | TRBV9 | TGTGCCAGCAGCGTAGCGCAGGACAGCCTCTACGAGCAGTACTTC | CASSVAQDSLYEQYF
- | TRBJ1-1 | TRBD1 | TRBV5-1 | TGCGCCAGCAGCGCCCCGGGACAGGGGAACACTGAAGCTTTCTTT | CASSAPGQGNTEAFF
- | TRBJ2-7 | - | TRBV2 | TGTGCCAGCAGTGATACGGGGGCAAGCGAGCAGTACTTC | CASSDTGASEQYF
- | TRBJ2-2 | TRBD2 | TRBV30 | TGTGCCTGGAGGACTAGCGGTACCACCGGGGAGCTGTTTTTT | CAWRTSGTTGELFF
- | TRBJ1-3 | - | TRBV5-1 | TGCGCCAGCAGCTTTGGACAGCTCTCTGGAAACACCATATATTTT | CASSFGQLSGNTIYF
once | TRBJ2-1 | - | TRBV6-4 | TGTGCCAGCAGTGACGGGGCAGGGCCCTTCAATGAGCAGTTCTTC | CASSDGAGPFNEQFF
- | TRBJ2-1 | - | TRBV10-3 | TGTGCCATCAGTGGACTACAGGGTGGTGAGCAGTTCTTC | CAISGLQGGEQFF
- | TRBJ2-5 | TRBD2 | TRBV18 | TGTGCCAGCTCACCACCGGAGCGGGAGGGTCAAGAGACCCAGTACTTC | CASSPPEREGQETQYF
- | TRBJ1-2 | - | TRBV5-6 | TGTGCCAGCAGCCTAAACTTTATGGATGGCTACACCTTC | CASSLNFMDGYTF
- | TRBJ2-5 | TRBD1 | TRBV7-2 | TGTGCCAGCAGCTTTAGGATGAGGGACAGTCAAGAGACCCAGTACTTC | CASSFRMRDSQETQYF
- | TRBJ1-1 | TRBD1 | TRBV9 | TGTGCCAGCAGCGTAGTTGGGACAGGGCTCACTGAAGCTTTCTTT | CASSVVGTGLTEAFF
- | TRBJ2-7 | - | TRBV7-2 | TGTGCCAGCAGCCGCGGTGCGGGCTACGAGCAGTACTTC | CASSRGAGYEQYF
few | TRBJ2-7 | - | TRBV12-1 | TGTGCCAGCAGCTTTTACCATCAAGTCTACGAGCAGTACTTC | CASSFYHQVYEQYF
- | TRBJ2-7 | TRBD1 | TRBV5-8 | TGTGCCAGCAGCCCAAGGACAGGGAAGACATACGAGCAGTACTTC | CASSPRTGKTYEQYF
- | TRBJ1-5 | - | TRBV7-2 | TGTGCCAGCAGCCGAGAACACGCGACGTTACGGCCCCAGCATTTT | CASSREHATLRPQHF
- | TRBJ1-4 | - | TRBV16 | TGTGCCAGCAGCCAATCACCCTTCGCTAATGAAAAACTGTTTTTT | CASSQSPFANEKLFF
- | TRBJ2-3 | - | TRBV11-3 | TGTGCCAGCAGCCCGAACACCAGGGATACGCAGTATTTT | CASSPNTRDTQYF
- | TRBJ2-7 | - | TRBV7-2 | TGTGCCAGCAATCCCTCTCAGGGCTACGAGCAGTACTTC | CASNPSQGYEQYF
- | TRBJ1-1 | - | TRBV5-1 | TGCGCCAGCAGCTCCCTGGGACGGATGAACACTGAAGCTTTCTTT | CASSSLGRMNTEAFF
- | TRBJ1-1 | - | TRBV29-1 | TGCAGCGTTGGGCTGAGAGGGGACACTGAAGCTTTCTTT | CSVGLRGDTEAFF
- | TRBJ2-7 | - | TRBV7-2 | TGTGCCAGCAGCCACAGCAGCTCCTACGAGCAGTACTTC | CASSHSSSYEQYF
- | TRBJ2-3 | TRBD2 | TRBV2 | TGTGCCAGCAGTGCCGGGACTAGCGGGACGGGGGATACGCAGTATTTT | CASSAGTSGTGDTQYF
- | TRBJ1-3 | - | TRBV18 | TGTGCCAGCTCACCCGGGACGGACTCTGGAAACACCATATATTTT | CASSPGTDSGNTIYF
- | TRBJ1-1 | - | TRBV25-1 | TGTGCCAGCCAGGGGATGCTGAACACTGAAGCTTTCTTT | CASQGMLNTEAFF
- | TRBJ2-1 | TRBD2 | TRBV5-3 | TGTGCCAGAAGCTTGGCTTGGCGGGGGTGTGGTGAGCAGTTCTTC | CARSLAWRGCGEQFF
- | TRBJ2-1 | TRBD2 | TRBV11-3 | TGTGCCAGCAGCTTAGGCGGGAGTGGGGCCAATGAGCAGTTCTTC | CASSLGGSGANEQFF
- | TRBJ2-3 | TRBD2 | TRBV5-1 | TGCGCCAGCAGCTTGGGGGCCCCCGGACTAGCGGGGACAATGGATACGCAGTATTTT | CASSLGAPGLAGTMDTQYF
- | TRBJ2-1 | TRBD2 | TRBV5-1 | TGCGCCAGCAGCTTGGAGGCGGGGGTCAATGAGCAGTTCTTC | CASSLEAGVNEQFF
- | TRBJ2-3 | - | TRBV19 | TGTGCCAGTGGTCTAAGCCGCCCTAGCACAGATACGCAGTATTTT | CASGLSRPSTDTQYF
- | TRBJ2-7 | - | TRBV14 | TGTGCCAGCAGCCAAGATCTGGGGGTAGGCGAGCAGTACTTC | CASSQDLGVGEQYF
- | TRBJ1-1 | TRBD1 | TRBV19 | TGTGCCAGTAGTATCCGCGGACAGGGTGGGACTGAAGCTTTCTTT | CASSIRGQGGTEAFF
few | TRBJ1-2 | - | TRBV7-8 | TGTGCCAGCAGCTTCGTCGGTTATGGCTACACCTTC | CASSFVGYGYTF
- | TRBJ2-7 | - | TRBV6-1 | TGTGCCAGCAGTGCCCAACAGGGCAACGAGCAGTACTTC | CASSAQQGNEQYF
few | TRBJ2-1 | TRBD1 | TRBV6-4 | TGTGCCAGCAGTCGGGACAGGAACTACAATGAGCAGTTCTTC | CASSRDRNYNEQFF
- | TRBJ2-7 | TRBD2 | TRBV27 | TGTGCCAGCCGGTTAGGACTAGTGGCCTACGAGCAGTACTTC | CASRLGLVAYEQYF
- | TRBJ1-3 | TRBD1 | TRBV9 | TGTGCCAGCAGCATACGCACCGAAGTAGGGACAGAGGGAAACACCATATATTTT | CASSIRTEVGTEGNTIYF